Included here is one T cell receptor beta chain sequence, with context. This clonotype was picked up a small number of times. No cognate antigen has been identified for it. Base qualities are missing; no much larger clone stands one base away. This specimen comes from a study of T cells after yellow fever vaccination (dated by TCRdb to between 2019 and 2020). Background on the whole study: The SMART-Seq v4 Ultra Low Input RNA kit was used to prepare libraries from fractions with low cell numbers. Two healthy male donors, one aged 18 to 30 and one aged 30 to 40 years, made up the cohort. Blood samples were taken at several timepoints before and after primary and secondary immunization, and bulk PBMC replicates and cell subsets were isolated. To follow T-cell clones before and after both primary and booster YFV17D yellow fever vaccination, bulk TCR alpha and beta repertoires underwent longitudinal sequencing.

What the study reported, not specific to this receptor: FACS-sorted repertoires could contain abundant contaminating clonotypes from the bulk population, so computational filtering was required. Because only a couple of donors were included in the study, the extent to which the findings can be generalized is limited. Compared with the primary T-cell response, the secondary T-cell response was faster but weaker, reaching its peak on day 5 rather than on day 15. A small fraction of clonotypes showed up in both the CD4 and CD8 compartments, probably as a result of convergent recombination. After the booster, most of the clones that had expanded following primary vaccination were detected again (roughly 97% of CD4 and around 90% of CD8), which suggests that memory was broadly maintained.

Synthesis of TCR cDNA relied on 5'RACE template switching, a step that introduced a universal primer site along with unique molecular identifiers. Priming for cDNA synthesis came from both the TCR alpha and TCR beta constant segments. Library amplification used two PCR steps, and the second PCR step added sample barcodes and sequencing adapters. Sequencing of the libraries was done on either Illumina HiSeq 2500 (2x100 bp) or NovaSeq (2x150 bp). As for how the authors treated the data: Demultiplexing of reads and collapsing into UMI consensus sequences were performed with MIGEC, and V(D)J alignment was carried out with MiXCR. Vaccine-responding clonotypes were defined with edgeR using replicate PBMC samples, requiring FDR below 0.01 and a log2 fold change above 5 up to day 15. Each bulk clonotype received a CD4 or CD8 identity based on whether the sequenced CD4 or CD8 repertoire contained that clonotype at higher abundance. Using fastp at Q25 and MiXCR, TCRdb reprocessed the public reads and kept productive beta chains. Every CDR3 protein is listed once, alongside the most common genes and DNA of its rows. TCRdb, not the original authors, processed these V and J calls. Within this sample are hundreds of thousands of distinct CDR3 sequences, with approximately 13% of them counted one time only. In total, the top ten clones hold about an eighth of the sample.

As encoded in the germline V gene, CDR1 is KGHDR while CDR2 is SFDVKD. The CDR3 numbers 13 residues from cysteine through phenylalanine. Only the CDR3 DNA is retained, 39 bases long and in frame from the first base. The trim is 4 bases for V and 2 bases for J, with a gap of 7 bases between the germline ends. Interpreted using the paper, the treatment or condition label stands for: live attenuated yellow fever vaccine strain. At each blood-draw timepoint, two biological replicates of bulk PBMCs were obtained. A standard Ficoll-Paque protocol was used to isolate PBMCs from peripheral blood. TriZol was used to extract RNA from bulk PBMCs, from CD4 and CD8 fractions, and from dextramer-positive and dextramer-negative fractions.

The chain uses TRBV24-1 and TRBJ1-2; matching of 5 bases hints at TRBD1 as the D gene. The material was PBMCs, obtained on the day of the yellow fever booster vaccination. This TCR came from a young man who received the YFV17D yellow fever vaccine. The CDR3 reads CATSEDTNYGYTF. Read as DNA, the sequence is TGTGCCACCAGTGAGGACACCAACTATGGCTACACCTTC.